The 2 T cell receptor beta chains below all came from one sample that was sequenced in a study of molecular identifiers for immune sequencing clone quantification (dated by TCRdb to 2016 to 2019). Library construction relied on PCR. Instrument on record: NextSeq 500. TCRdb trimmed public reads at Q25 via fastp, called clones via MiXCR and kept in-frame beta chains. Every CDR3 protein is listed once, alongside the most common genes and DNA of its rows. Here the sample has some 680,000 distinct CDR3 sequences; 25% occur a single time. 0.78% of the sample comes from the top ten. The sample was naive CD8+ T cells from blood, with Jurkat cell RNA spiked in. This specimen's cell subset or site label, interpreted: FACS-sorted CD8+CD4-CCR7+CD45RA+ naive T cells. The receptors originated from a human donor in good health. Some libraries in this study had Jurkat cell RNA spiked in.

A word on this clonotype: This likely comes from a read error, as the CDR3 has no conserved phenylalanine or tryptophan at its end. This chain connects TRBV6-6 to TRBJ2-3, with TRBD2 identical over 11 bases. The CDR3 is 16 residues long. In germline, CDR1 is MNHNY, CDR2 SVGAGI (reference sequence). With V trimmed by 5 bases and J by 6 bases, 10 bases remained unmatched. The CDR3 nucleotides read TGTGCCAGCAGTAACCCGGGACTAGCGGTTTCCGATACGCAGTATGTT. Protein: CASSNPGLAVSDTQYV.

Remarks on this clonotype: At one boundary the junction diverges from the germline segment, which might be a read error. The chain has TRBV15 and TRBJ1-5; D remains ambiguous. The CDR3 is made up of 15 amino acids. Germline loops: CDR1 LNHNV, CDR2 YYDKDF (reference sequence). As DNA, the CDR3 is TGTGCCACCAGCGGAGATCTCGGCAGCAATCAGCCCCAGCATTTT. Its translation: CATSGDLGSNQPQHF.